This TCR beta chain stems from a study of blood T cell repertoires in COVID-19. The authors' processing: The authors estimated nucleated cell counts from reference gene primer amplification. TCRdb's copy holds only in-frame clones and misses some; the assay was immunoSEQ multiplex PCR. V, J and clone size reflect that table, while D and trimming were determined from the DNA. The table shows around 190,000 clones, with roughly 88% occurring only once. With 8 bases removed from V and 4 bases from J, the gap between germline ends came to 15 bases. CDR1 is SGHNT, CDR2 YYREEE, per germline (reference sequence). This CDR3 region has 14 residues.

This receptor was obtained from a middle-aged man with acute COVID-19. What was sequenced was PBMCs or T cells enriched from blood (not recorded which). The rearrangement joins TRBV5-4 to TRBJ2-2; TRBD2 might be the D (6 bases). CDR3 nucleotides: TGTGCCAGTGCGGCAGGGAGGATCACCGGGGAGCTGTTTTTT. Amino acids: CASAAGRITGELFF.